What follows describes a single T cell receptor (beta chain). From blood, roughly 250-500 ng of genomic DNA served as TRB template. The entry originates in a study of T and B cells in COVID-19 patients. The CDR3 contains 14 residues. Per the germline V gene, CDR1 is SGHTA and CDR2 is FQGNSA. V gave up 6 bases and J gave up 0 bases, with 11 bases separating them. TRB rearrangements were amplified by multiplex PCR with BIOMED2 TRB-A/B primers. A single record per CDR3 protein comes from TCRdb applying MiXCR to the multiplex PCR reads. The profile shows approximately 17,000 distinct CDR3 sequences, around a quarter of them singletons.

The rearrangement uses TRBV7-2 and TRBJ1-1; the D gene is possibly TRBD1 (6 bases). This sequence originates from a human donor who had recovered from COVID-19. The sequenced sample consisted of blood. The CDR3 DNA is TGTGCCAGCAGTAGGGACACGATGAACACTGAAGCTTTCTTT. This sequence encodes CASSRDTMNTEAFF.